A single sample is the source of the 23 T cell receptor beta chains below, sequenced in a study of OX40 agonist ivuxolimab in advanced cancers. Profiling relied on immunoSEQ multiplex PCR, and the TCRdb table lists in-frame clones only, not all of them. Here the sample spans tens of thousands of clones, about 86% being singletons. The sample consisted of CD4+ or CD8+ T cells sorted from blood, taken in a trial of the OX40 agonist ivuxolimab. These receptors came from an adult with an advanced solid tumor such as melanoma, head and neck, liver or kidney cancer.

The chain employs TRBV5-1 and TRBJ2-1; the D gene is possibly TRBD2 (5 bases). With 8 bases removed from V and 3 bases from J, the gap between germline ends came to 15 bases. Germline V CDR1 and CDR2: SGHRS, YFSETQ. The CDR3 consists of 14 residues. The DNA of the CDR3 is TGCGCCAGTTACCGGGAAGTCCTCTACAATGAGCAGTTCTTC. This translates into CASYREVLYNEQFF.

The gene calls are TRBV19 and TRBJ2-7, with 11 bases lining up with TRBD2. The trim removed 4 bases at V and 1 base at J, leaving 12 bases unmatched. The germline CDR1 and CDR2 sequences are LNHDA and SQIVND (reference sequence). The CDR3 has 18 amino acids. CDR3 DNA: TGTGCCAGTAGTAGTGCCGGGACTAGCGGATCCTTTTCCTACGAGCAGTACTTC. Translated, it gives CASSSAGTSGSFSYEQYF. The complete variable domain, with remaining parts taken from reference TRBV19 and TRBJ2-7, reads DGGITQSPKYLFRKEGQNVTLSCEQNLNHDAMYWYRQDPGQGLRLIYYSQIVNDFQKGDIAEGYSVSREKKESFPLTVTSAQKNPTAFYLCASSSAGTSGSFSYEQYFGPGTRLTVT.

The chain has TRBV13 and TRBJ1-2; D remains unclear. The CDR3 is made up of 12 amino acids. V dropped 5 bases and J dropped 4 bases, with 8 bases sitting between them. Germline V gene sequence: CDR1 PRHDT, CDR2 FYEKMQ (reference sequence). The CDR3 sequence is CASSTRFYGYTF. CDR3 DNA: TGTGCCAGCAGCACCCGCTTCTATGGCTACACCTTC.

The V call is TRBV10-3, the J call TRBJ1-2; 10 bases line up with TRBD1. The germline CDR1 and CDR2 sequences are ENHRY and SYGVKD. Trimming took 7 bases from V and 1 from J; bases not matched to a gene: 6. The CDR3 length is 15 residues. This CDR3 is CAIMRQGARNYGYTF. The CDR3 nucleotides read TGTGCCATCATGAGACAGGGGGCGCGTAACTATGGCTACACCTTC.

J is TRBJ2-7 and V is TRBV15; 7 nucleotides agree with TRBD1. Germline CDR1 and CDR2: LNHNV and YYDKDF (reference sequence). This CDR3 has 15 residues. The V and J ends lost 0 bases and 5 bases, in that order; junction bases with no gene match: 7. The CDR3 coding sequence is TGTGCCACCAGCAGAGATGAAACAGGGGACAACGAGCAGTACTTC. This translates into CATSRDETGDNEQYF.

The rearrangement uses TRBV6-5 and TRBJ2-1; possibly TRBD1 or TRBD2 for D (5 bases each). V lost 6 bases, J lost 0 bases, and 9 bases lay in between. Germline V gives CDR1 MNHEY, CDR2 SVGAGI. The CDR3 contains 14 residues. CDR3 residues: CASRRGSSYNEQFF. The CDR3 DNA sequence: TGTGCCAGCAGGAGGGGTAGCTCCTACAATGAGCAGTTCTTC.

The chain couples TRBV5-1 to TRBJ1-4; TRBD1 matches 8 bases. CDR3 size: 16 residues. Germline V gene lookup returns CDR1 SGHRS and CDR2 YFSETQ. V gave up 1 base and J gave up 0 bases; unmatched junction bases: 2. The CDR3 sequence: CASSLTGGATNEKLFF. The CDR3 DNA follows: TGCGCCAGCAGCTTGACAGGGGGTGCAACTAATGAAAAACTGTTTTTT.

This clone was seen once. This rearrangement joins TRBV7-8 to TRBJ2-7; D gene unclear. Trimming shortened V by 4 bases and J by 2 bases, and 9 bases separated the two germline ends. This CDR3 has 13 residues. Germline V gene data show CDR1 as SGHVS and CDR2 as FQNEAQ. The CDR3 here is CASSWTQAYEQYF. Written as DNA, the CDR3 is TGTGCCAGCAGCTGGACCCAGGCCTACGAGCAGTACTTC.

This sequence joins TRBV6-1 and TRBJ1-1; D gene ambiguous. The CDR3 is 12 residues long. V lost 2 bases and J lost 7, with 8 bases in between. Per germline, CDR1 MNHNS and CDR2 SASEGT. CDR3 region: CASSERGFEAFF. CDR3 in DNA: TGTGCCAGCAGTGAACGAGGCTTTGAAGCTTTCTTT.

This clone was found many times. The J gene is TRBJ1-1, the V gene TRBV28; D not resolved. The V and J ends lost 1 base and 5 bases respectively, with 8 bases between them. There are 13 residues in the CDR3. CDR1 is MDHEN, CDR2 SYDVKM, per germline. The CDR3 coding sequence is TGTGCCAGCAGTTTATCCGGAGTGACTGAAGCTTTCTTT. This codes for CASSLSGVTEAFF.

V gene TRBV5-4 combines with J gene TRBJ2-3; 8 bases are shared with TRBD1. V shed 7 bases, J shed 2 bases, and the junction held 18 bases outside the gene matches. This CDR3 spans 18 amino acids. The V gene's germline CDR1 is SGHNT and CDR2 YYREEE (reference sequence). CDR3 DNA: TGTGCCAGCGAAACGCGAAGGACAGGGCGGTGGGCCACAGATACGCAGTATTTT. Translated: CASETRRTGRWATDTQYF.

The V call is TRBV7-3, the J call TRBJ2-3, with a weak D call TRBD2 (6 bases). V lost 5 bases, J lost 5 bases, and 20 bases lay in between. From germline, CDR1 is SGHTA and CDR2 FQGTGA. The CDR3 runs 16 residues. Here the CDR3 reads CASSRRDSRMLDTQYF. The CDR3 bases are TGTGCCAGCAGCCGAAGGGACTCGAGAATGTTAGATACGCAGTATTTT.

V is TRBV28 and J is TRBJ1-1; 9 nucleotides match TRBD1. CDR1 is MDHEN and CDR2 is SYDVKM in the germline V gene. The CDR3 consists of 12 residues. Unmatched junction bases numbered 3, after V lost 5 bases and J lost 8 bases. The CDR3 DNA follows: TGTGCCAGCAGTCTGGACAGGGGAGAAGCTTTCTTT. This codes for CASSLDRGEAFF. Variable domain in full (rest from reference TRBV28 and TRBJ1-1): DVKVTQSSRYLVKRTGEKVFLECVQDMDHENMFWYRQDPGLGLRLIYFSYDVKMKEKGDIPEGYSVSREKKERFSLILESASTNQTSMYLCASSLDRGEAFFGQGTRLTVV.

The rearrangement links TRBV19 to TRBJ2-7; TRBD2 aligns across 13 bases. Germline values: CDR1 LNHDA, CDR2 SQIVND (reference sequence). CDR3 length equals 16 residues. V was clipped by 5 bases and J by 4 bases; unmatched bases: 8. The CDR3 loop reads CASSELAGGLPYEQYF. The CDR3 coding sequence is TGTGCCAGTAGTGAACTAGCGGGGGGGCTCCCATACGAGCAGTACTTC. Full variable domain (outside the CDR3, taken from reference TRBV19 and TRBJ2-7): DGGITQSPKYLFRKEGQNVTLSCEQNLNHDAMYWYRQDPGQGLRLIYYSQIVNDFQKGDIAEGYSVSREKKESFPLTVTSAQKNPTAFYLCASSELAGGLPYEQYFGPGTRLTVT.

The rearrangement joins TRBV10-3 to TRBJ2-1; a possible D gene is TRBD1 (5 bases). CDR1 and CDR2 (germline): ENHRY, SYGVKD. This CDR3 region has 13 residues. Trimming shortened V by 2 bases and J by 7 bases, and 9 bases separated the two germline ends. This CDR3 is CAISEGRTNEQFF. CDR3 DNA: TGTGCCATCAGTGAGGGCAGGACAAATGAGCAGTTCTTC.

The chain has TRBV7-2 and TRBJ1-1; TRBD1 is a possible D gene (6 bases). This CDR3 is 17 amino acids long. The germline V gene encodes CDR1 SGHTA and CDR2 FQGNSA. V shed 4 bases and J shed 0 bases, with 18 bases lying between them. The CDR3 protein is CASSSHRGAVMNTEAFF. CDR3 sequence (DNA): TGTGCCAGCAGCTCGCACCGGGGGGCGGTGATGAACACTGAAGCTTTCTTT.

The chain couples TRBV6-1 to TRBJ2-1, with 13 bases that match TRBD2. Germline CDR1 and CDR2: MNHNS and SASEGT. The length of the CDR3 is 17 residues. J gave up 4 bases and V 2 bases, and 5 bases lay outside the gene matches. Here the CDR3 DNA reads TGTGCCAGCAGTGAAAGGGGACTAGCGGGGAAATACAATGAGCAGTTCTTC. Protein sequence: CASSERGLAGKYNEQFF.

The rearrangement joins TRBV9 to TRBJ2-3; unclear D gene. CDR1 and CDR2 (germline): SGDLS, YYNGEE. Trimming stripped 0 bases from V and 2 bases from J, with 4 bases between. The CDR3 is 13 amino acids. CDR3 amino acids: CASSVGDTDTQYF. Here the CDR3 DNA reads TGTGCCAGCAGCGTAGGCGACACAGATACGCAGTATTTT.

V and J are TRBV5-1 and TRBJ2-5; 10 bases fit TRBD2. This CDR3 is built from 14 residues. Per the germline V gene, CDR1 is SGHRS and CDR2 is YFSETQ. J lost 4 bases, V lost 3 bases, and 3 bases had no gene match. CDR3 DNA: TGCGCCAGCAGCTCCGGGACTAGCGTAGAGACCCAGTACTTC. Protein sequence: CASSSGTSVETQYF.

The sample holds many counts of this clone. V gene TRBV5-8 combines with J gene TRBJ1-3, with D hard to call. Trimming stripped 0 bases from V and 0 bases from J, with 13 bases between. From germline, CDR1 is SGHTS and CDR2 YDEGEE. The CDR3 has 17 residues. CDR3 protein: CASSLAAGFFSGNTIYF. In nucleotides, the CDR3 is TGTGCCAGCAGCTTGGCGGCAGGTTTTTTCTCTGGAAACACCATATATTTT.

The chain links TRBV18 to TRBJ1-6, with 7 bases lining up with TRBD1. The length of the CDR3 is 18 residues. J gave up 7 bases and V 3 bases, and 15 bases lay outside the gene matches. Germline CDR1 and CDR2: KGHSH and LQKENI. The CDR3 is CASSPYDREIVLNSPLHF. CDR3 sequence (DNA): TGTGCCAGCTCACCCTATGACAGGGAAATAGTGTTAAATTCACCCCTCCACTTT.

The chain has TRBV7-3 and TRBJ2-7, with D hard to call. The CDR3 spans 15 residues. The V gene lost 3 bases and the J gene lost 3 bases, with 15 bases spanning the gap. The germline V gene has CDR1 SGHTA and CDR2 FQGTGA. CDR3 region: CASSLRQAIGYEQYF. For the CDR3, the DNA is TGTGCCAGCAGCTTGAGGCAAGCTATAGGCTACGAGCAGTACTTC.

The chain recombines TRBV9 with TRBJ1-2; TRBD1 is a possible D gene (5 bases). V lost 0 bases to trimming and J lost 5 bases, with 14 bases between them. The CDR3 runs to 15 residues. From germline, CDR1 is SGDLS and CDR2 YYNGEE. The CDR3 DNA sequence: TGTGCCAGCAGCGTAGAGGGGAATCGGAATTATGGCTACACCTTC. Translation gives CASSVEGNRNYGYTF.